The 26 T cell receptor beta chains listed next were all sequenced from one sample in a study of T cells in localized non-small cell lung cancer. Clones were sequenced by immunoSEQ multiplex PCR, and TCRdb holds only the in-frame ones, with some missing. The repertoire has about 2,500 clones, 36% of them found once; the top ten carry 4% to 5%. This specimen consisted of lymph node tissue, obtained before any cancer treatment. The receptors originated from a male donor older than 55 with stage II squamous cell lung carcinoma.

This clone was found a few times. The chain carries TRBV30 and TRBJ2-3, with 11 bases matching TRBD2. Germline V gene data show CDR1 as GTSNPN and CDR2 as SVGIG (reference sequence). The J segment lost 3 bases and the V segment lost 2 bases, leaving 4 bases of the junction unmatched. The CDR3 consists of 15 residues. DNA of the CDR3: TGTGCCTGGAGTCTTACTAGCGGGAGAACAGATACGCAGTATTTT. Protein: CAWSLTSGRTDTQYF. The full variable domain, in which reference TRBV30 and TRBJ2-3 provide the parts outside the CDR3, is SQTIHQWPATLVQPVGSPLSLECTVEGTSNPNLYWYRQAAGRGLQLLFYSVGIGQISSEVPQNLSASRPQDRQFILSSKKLLLSDSGFYLCAWSLTSGRTDTQYFGPGTRLTVL.

The chain couples TRBV15 to TRBJ2-3; D unresolved. V lost 0 bases to trimming and J lost 1 base, with 8 bases between them. The CDR3 runs to 15 residues. Germline CDR1 reads LNHNV; CDR2 reads YYDKDF (reference sequence). The CDR3 sequence is CATSRDLGGTDTQYF. The CDR3 DNA is TGTGCCACCAGCAGAGATCTGGGCGGCACAGATACGCAGTATTTT.

This clone was observed a handful of times. The V gene is TRBV4-1, the J gene TRBJ1-4; D not certain. V was shortened by 5 bases and J by 8 bases, with 15 bases between the two germline ends. Germline V gene data show CDR1 as MGHRA and CDR2 as YSYEKL. The CDR3 extends over 14 amino acids. The CDR3 DNA is TGCGCCAGCAGCGGGCCACCCAGAAGGGAAAAACTGTTTTTT. This translates into CASSGPPRREKLFF.

The chain employs TRBV9 and TRBJ1-2; 7 bases line up with TRBD1. The CDR3 extends over 17 amino acids. Losses at the gene ends were 3 bases for V and 3 bases for J; bases not matched to a gene: 14. Germline values: CDR1 SGDLS, CDR2 YYNGEE. CDR3 protein: CASSGIDRAKLDYGYTF. The CDR3 DNA is TGTGCCAGCAGCGGGATCGACAGGGCCAAGCTGGACTATGGCTACACCTTC.

This clone was seen a few times. CDR3 in DNA: TGTGCCTGGAGTTACGACACTGAAGCTTTCTTT. Translating it yields CAWSYDTEAFF. The chain joins TRBV30 to TRBJ1-1, with D uncertain. Germline V gene sequence: CDR1 GTSNPN, CDR2 SVGIG (reference sequence). V was shortened by 2 bases and J by 3 bases, with 4 bases between the two germline ends. CDR3 length equals 11 residues.

The gene calls are TRBV6-8 and TRBJ2-5; maybe TRBD2 (6 bases). Trimming pared 2 bases from V and 2 bases from J, leaving 15 bases between. CDR3 length: 16 residues. Per germline, CDR1 MNHGY and CDR2 SAAAGT. The chain's CDR3 is CASSYGAGSTQETQYF. The CDR3 region has the DNA TGTGCCAGCAGTTACGGGGCCGGGAGCACTCAAGAGACCCAGTACTTC.

CDR3: CASSDMDREVDKAFF. CDR3 nucleotides: TGTGCCAGCAGTGACATGGACAGGGAGGTTGATAAAGCTTTCTTT. This chain joins TRBV25-1 and TRBJ1-1; 8 bases align to TRBD1. J was trimmed by 9 bases and V by 3 bases; bases with no gene match: 12. The CDR3 covers 15 residues. Germline-derived CDR1 and CDR2 are MGHDK and SYGVNS.

The chain has TRBV14 and TRBJ2-5; D is undetermined. The germline gives CDR1 SGHDN, CDR2 FVKESK. The CDR3 spans 15 residues. Trimming removed 6 bases from V and 3 bases from J, with 17 bases in between. The CDR3 DNA follows: TGTGCCAGCAGGGGAACCGACTCCGCTGAAGAGACCCAGTACTTC. This codes for CASRGTDSAEETQYF.

This clone was counted once. V usage is TRBV19 and J usage is TRBJ1-1; D perhaps matches TRBD1 (6 bases). The CDR3 runs 13 residues. V dropped 4 bases and J dropped 4 bases, with 10 bases sitting between them. Germline values: CDR1 LNHDA, CDR2 SQIVND (reference sequence). In DNA form, the CDR3 reads TGTGCCAGTAGTACACAGGGTGGCACTGAAGCTTTCTTT. This encodes CASSTQGGTEAFF.

The chain recombines TRBV11-3 with TRBJ1-3, with 8 positions matching TRBD1. After removal of 5 bases from V and 3 bases from J, the junction contained 9 bases not matched to a gene. The CDR3 sequence is 16 residues long. Germline CDR1 reads SGHNT; CDR2 reads YENEEA. Here the CDR3 reads CASSRIGQGGGNTIYF. For the CDR3, the DNA is TGTGCCAGCAGCCGGATAGGACAGGGAGGTGGAAACACCATATATTTT.

V is TRBV30 and J is TRBJ1-3; no definite D call. The CDR3 is 15 residues long. The germline gives CDR1 GTSNPN, CDR2 SVGIG (reference sequence). Trimming stripped 2 bases from V and 0 bases from J, with 11 bases between. Here the CDR3 DNA reads TGTGCCTGGAGTAAAGCAAGACTCTCTGGAAACACCATATATTTT. Its protein is CAWSKARLSGNTIYF.

The J gene is TRBJ1-5, the V gene TRBV19; D remains unclear. V was cut by 11 bases and J by 0 bases, with 17 bases left in between. Germline CDR1 reads LNHDA; CDR2 reads SQIVND (reference sequence). The CDR3 is made up of 15 amino acids. The CDR3 DNA reads TGTGCCGCCAAAAGCGGGGTGTCTAGCAATCAGCCCCAGCATTTT. Translated, it gives CAAKSGVSSNQPQHF. Full variable domain (remainder filled in from reference TRBV19 and TRBJ1-5): DGGITQSPKYLFRKEGQNVTLSCEQNLNHDAMYWYRQDPGQGLRLIYYSQIVNDFQKGDIAEGYSVSREKKESFPLTVTSAQKNPTAFYLCAAKSGVSSNQPQHFGDGTRLSIL.

The chain carries TRBV18 and TRBJ1-4; TRBD1 matches 8 bases. Trimming removed 0 bases from V and 15 bases from J; junction bases left unmatched: 9. This CDR3 spans 14 amino acids. Germline CDR1 is KGHSH and CDR2 is LQKENI. The DNA for the CDR3 is TGTGCCAGCTCACCACCGGAGCGGACAGGGCTCTTGTTTTTT. As protein: CASSPPERTGLLFF.

This clone was observed a few times. The V gene is TRBV11-3, the J gene TRBJ1-1; TRBD1 matches 8 bases. The CDR3 contains 14 residues. Trimming removed 5 bases from V and 3 bases from J; junction bases left unmatched: 5. In germline, CDR1 is SGHNT, CDR2 YENEEA. CDR3 sequence (DNA): TGTGCCAGCAGCGCGGACAGGGAATACACTGAAGCTTTCTTT. As protein: CASSADREYTEAFF.

This clone was observed a few times. The chain is built from TRBV30 and TRBJ1-4; no definite D call. The germline V gene encodes CDR1 GTSNPN and CDR2 SVGIG (reference sequence). The CDR3 sequence is 13 residues long. Trimming pared 7 bases from V and 0 bases from J, leaving 9 bases between. CDR3 nucleotides: TGTGCCTCCCCTGGGGCAACTAATGAAAAACTGTTTTTT. This sequence encodes CASPGATNEKLFF.

This CDR3 reads CSVVPGASYTEAFF. The CDR3 DNA sequence: TGCAGCGTTGTTCCGGGGGCCAGTTACACTGAAGCTTTCTTT. The chain joins TRBV29-1 to TRBJ1-1, with a weak D call TRBD1 (6 bases). The germline CDR1 and CDR2 sequences are SQVTM and ANQGSEA. This CDR3 is 14 amino acids long. V lost 4 bases and J 3 bases, leaving 15 bases between the germline ends.

The chain is built from TRBV19 and TRBJ1-5; D is unclear. V was pared by 1 base and J by 4 bases, with 8 bases between. CDR3 size: 14 residues. Per the germline V gene, CDR1 is LNHDA and CDR2 is SQIVND (reference sequence). DNA of the CDR3: TGTGCCAGTAGTATAGTGGACCGAAATCAGCCCCAGCATTTT. It yields the protein CASSIVDRNQPQHF.

This clone was counted a few times. The chain has TRBV6-8 and TRBJ2-5; D might be TRBD2 (6 bases). This CDR3 region has 13 residues. V was pared by 6 bases and J by 5 bases, with 13 bases between. Germline assignment: CDR1 MNHGY and CDR2 SAAAGT. CDR3 sequence reads: CASRRLVSETQYF. The CDR3, as DNA: TGTGCCAGCAGGAGACTAGTATCTGAGACCCAGTACTTC.

The rearrangement joins TRBV6-8 to TRBJ2-5, with 7 positions matching TRBD2. The germline gives CDR1 MNHGY, CDR2 SAAAGT. This CDR3 comprises 14 residues. The junction had 11 bases not matched to a gene; V was cut back by 8 bases and J by 5 bases. This chain's CDR3 is CASATTGGGETQYF. CDR3 coding DNA: TGTGCCAGCGCCACGACTGGCGGGGGTGAGACCCAGTACTTC.

The chain combines TRBV29-1 with TRBJ2-3, with a tentative D call TRBD2 (6 bases). Germline V gene sequence: CDR1 SQVTM, CDR2 ANQGSEA. With 4 bases removed from V and 0 bases from J, the gap between germline ends came to 11 bases. The CDR3 runs to 14 residues. CDR3 region: CSVVVRGSTDTQYF. The CDR3 nucleotides are TGCAGCGTTGTAGTACGGGGGAGCACAGATACGCAGTATTTT.

V usage is TRBV6-8 and J usage is TRBJ2-4; D is uncertain. This CDR3 is 13 amino acids long. The ends were cut back, 5 bases at V and 1 base at J, with 6 bases in the middle. Germline V gives CDR1 MNHGY, CDR2 SAAAGT. The CDR3 region is CASSGVAKNIQYF. The CDR3 DNA sequence: TGTGCCAGCAGTGGGGTCGCCAAAAACATTCAGTACTTC.

The chain employs TRBV30 and TRBJ1-4; no firm D call. Per the germline V gene, CDR1 is GTSNPN and CDR2 is SVGIG (reference sequence). The V gene lost 3 bases and the J gene lost 8 bases, with 10 bases spanning the gap. CDR3 length equals 12 residues. The CDR3 DNA reads TGTGCCTGGAGCGGAAGGGTGGAAAAACTGTTTTTT. Translated, it gives CAWSGRVEKLFF.

This clone was found a few times. V is TRBV15 and J is TRBJ1-1, with D tentatively TRBD1 (6 bases). V was shortened by 0 bases and J by 1 base, with 9 bases between the two germline ends. Germline V gene data show CDR1 as LNHNV and CDR2 as YYDKDF (reference sequence). The CDR3 consists of 15 residues. Here the CDR3 DNA reads TGTGCCACCAGCAGAGAACAGGGACAGAACACTGAAGCTTTCTTT. Translation: CATSREQGQNTEAFF. The full variable domain, its missing parts supplied by reference TRBV15 and TRBJ1-1, is DAMVIQNPRYQVTQFGKPVTLSCSQTLNHNVMYWYQQKSSQAPKLLFHYYDKDFNNEADTPDNFQSRRPNTSFCFLDIRSPGLGDTAMYLCATSREQGQNTEAFFGQGTRLTVV.

In its sample, this clone was seen a few times. This chain joins TRBV11-3 and TRBJ1-1; 9 bases fit TRBD1. Germline V gives CDR1 SGHNT, CDR2 YENEEA. This CDR3 has 16 residues. V dropped 3 bases and J dropped 1; count of bases not matched to a gene: 6. In DNA form, the CDR3 reads TGTGCCAGCAGCTTCCGGGACAGGGTCCCGAACACTGAAGCTTTCTTT. Protein sequence: CASSFRDRVPNTEAFF. Based on the CDR3 plus reference TRBV11-3 and TRBJ1-1, the full variable domain is EAGVVQSPRYKIIEKKQPVAFWCNPISGHNTLYWYLQNLGQGPELLIRYENEEAVDDSQLPKDRFSAERLKGVDSTLKIQPAELGDSAVYLCASSFRDRVPNTEAFFGQGTRLTVV.

The V gene is TRBV18, the J gene TRBJ1-1; D is unresolved. This CDR3 has 13 residues. V shed 4 bases and J shed 1 base, with 7 bases lying between them. Germline lookup yields CDR1 KGHSH and CDR2 LQKENI. The CDR3, as DNA: TGTGCCAGCTCACTAAACGGGAACACTGAAGCTTTCTTT. Translated, it gives CASSLNGNTEAFF. Combining the CDR3 with reference TRBV18 and TRBJ1-1 gives the whole variable domain NAGVMQNPRHLVRRRGQEARLRCSPMKGHSHVYWYRQLPEEGLKFMVYLQKENIIDESGMPKERFSAEFPKEGPSILRIQQVVRGDSAAYFCASSLNGNTEAFFGQGTRLTVV.

The V gene is TRBV12-5, the J gene TRBJ1-1; D is uncertain. V was clipped by 0 bases and J by 4 bases, with 12 bases between them. The germline V gene encodes CDR1 LGHNT and CDR2 FRNRAP. CDR3 length: 15 amino acids. The CDR3 loop is CASGLVRPMGTEAFF. DNA of the CDR3: TGTGCTAGTGGTTTGGTACGGCCAATGGGCACTGAAGCTTTCTTT.